This T cell receptor (beta chain) was recorded in a study of beta chain features in type 1 diabetes (dated by TCRdb to 2016 to 2019). As for the study more broadly: Mean age, gender distribution, total cell number and subset yield were not different between patients and healthy donors. In the study, recently diagnosed type 1 diabetes patients and matched healthy donors were compared on the TCRB repertoires of their sorted circulating CD4+ T cell subsets. Regulatory and stem cell-like memory subsets were obtained from only 8 patients and roughly 8 healthy donors, while naive and central memory subsets were obtained from all 30 or so donors. A total of roughly 100 million sorted cells were examined across all samples, and a strong correlation was observed between cell number per subset and RNA yield.

The study at large found these results: Patients with type 1 diabetes made fewer insertions and deleted more nucleotides at VDJ recombination sites, implying thymic rearrangement abnormalities. Sequencing cDNA rather than genomic DNA could over-represent highly expressing activated cells, although activation and CD3 levels did not differ between groups. Naive, central memory and regulatory TCRB repertoires appeared to be more alike among patients than among healthy donors. Shorter templates might be favored by PCR, yet because patient and control samples were amplified and corrected together, any such skew would affect both groups equally. In all four CD4+ subsets, TCRB CDR3 length was moderately but significantly shorter in type 1 diabetes patients. Only small numbers of individuals were included in the HLA sub-analyses, which left unresolved whether HLA type had any influence on TCRB rearrangement.

The entire amount of isolated RNA was reverse transcribed using the High Capacity cDNA Reverse Transcription Kit, so the sequenced TCRB transcripts were expressed ones. Survey-depth immunoSEQ sequencing was performed on stem cell-like memory T cell samples, with an average of around 930,000 total reads per sample. Sorted cells were lysed in RLT buffer, and RNA was extracted using DNase-treated RNeasy Micro or Mini kits according to cell number. To prevent cross-contamination, every cell subset was processed on its own, while patient and healthy donor samples were processed together. The immunoSEQ multiplex PCR was used to amplify TCRB sequences from cDNA, generating 87-bp fragments that spanned the CDR3 region. The amplicons were sequenced using the Illumina HiSeq platform. The published analysis was carried out like this. Synthetic template baselines were used to correct PCR bias computationally, reads within Hamming distance 2 were collapsed together, and singletons that could not be merged were discarded. Reads were aligned to IMGT to assign V, D and J genes, CDR3 length, and insertions or deletions at six rearrangement sites. Within each subset, clonotype counts were normalized to sorted cell number, and only after that were true diversity and Gini coefficients computed with the tcR R package. Repertoire sharing was quantified using the overlap coefficient calculated on TCRB nucleotide sequences. TCRdb took this table from immuneACCESS and kept in-frame rearrangements with V and J called. Such tables lack part of the clones; where checked against another copy, unresolved V genes explain under half of the gap, and the rest is unexplained. V and J calls and clone size come straight from that table; D and trimming were deduced from the DNA. The sample contains 35,000 to 50,000 clones, approximately 51% of them found a single time. The ten biggest clones cover roughly 0.25% of the sample.

From each donor, a single peripheral blood sample of around 120 mL on average was drawn into heparinised tubes. A BD FACSAria II was used to sort naive, central memory, regulatory and stem cell-like memory CD4+ T cells with a panel that included CD45RO, CCR7, CD25, CD127, CD95 and CD27. Every sorted population had a purity above 95%. PBMCs were isolated immediately by Lymphoprep density gradient centrifugation and stained directly without culture. To minimize batch effects, samples were stained and sorted in pairs, one healthy donor with one patient per experiment. This clone occurred a few times. What this receptor recognizes is not known. No base quality information exists; no much larger clone differs at one position. Taken from the germline V gene, the CDR1 and CDR2 loops are MDHEN and SYDVKM. The CDR3 contains 14 residues, cysteine and phenylalanine counted. Of all the DNA, just the CDR3 is kept, 42 bases in frame from base 1. Germline trimming amounts to 4 bases on V and 4 bases on J, with 5 as the count of junction bases outside the gene matches.

Sequenced input: stem cell memory CD4+ T cells from blood. The cell subset or site label, as the study defines it: stem cell-like memory CD4+ T cells. This clonotype originated in a woman in her twenties or thirties in good health. Here the chain combines TRBV28 and TRBJ2-3; 7 junctional bases match TRBD1. At the DNA level, the sequence is TGTGCCAGCAGTTCAACGACAGGGTCAGATACGCAGTATTTT. Protein translation: CASSSTTGSDTQYF. Where the CDR3 stops, the reference TRBV28 and TRBJ2-3 genes take over; the full variable domain is DVKVTQSSRYLVKRTGEKVFLECVQDMDHENMFWYRQDPGLGLRLIYFSYDVKMKEKGDIPEGYSVSREKKERFSLILESASTNQTSMYLCASSSTTGSDTQYFGPGTRLTVL.